The clone carrying this TCR beta chain was detected only a few times. Antigen: not known. The source of the sample is a study of T-cell reconstitution after alpha-beta-depleted transplantation in children. Trimming cost V 6 bases and J 5 bases, with 11 bases left between them. Germline V lookup: CDR1 MNHNS, CDR2 SASEGT. The CDR3 contains 13 residues. The library targeted TCRbeta and was prepared with unique molecular identifiers. TCRdb re-derived calls from the PCR reads in MiXCR, one entry per CDR3 protein. Among 210,000 or so distinct CDR3 sequences listed, approximately 11% were seen once. Regarding the study as a whole: Reportedly, alpha-beta T cells present about two months post-transplant originated from several hundred expanded clones of graft origin. Recipient T cells and thymic progenitors that survived were the source of the high TCRbeta diversity seen at day 60 in some patients. Newly made T cells mostly supplied T-cell counts and diversity one year after transplant.

This specimen consisted of PBMCs, obtained before TCRalphabeta/CD19-depleted stem cell transplant. This receptor was taken from a child less than two years old with acute myeloid leukemia, due to receive a stem cell transplant. This chain links TRBV6-1 with TRBJ1-5; possible D gene TRBD1, 5 bases. CDR3 sequence: CASRPGLYQPQHF. The CDR3 nucleotides are TGTGCCAGCAGGCCAGGGTTATATCAGCCCCAGCATTTT.